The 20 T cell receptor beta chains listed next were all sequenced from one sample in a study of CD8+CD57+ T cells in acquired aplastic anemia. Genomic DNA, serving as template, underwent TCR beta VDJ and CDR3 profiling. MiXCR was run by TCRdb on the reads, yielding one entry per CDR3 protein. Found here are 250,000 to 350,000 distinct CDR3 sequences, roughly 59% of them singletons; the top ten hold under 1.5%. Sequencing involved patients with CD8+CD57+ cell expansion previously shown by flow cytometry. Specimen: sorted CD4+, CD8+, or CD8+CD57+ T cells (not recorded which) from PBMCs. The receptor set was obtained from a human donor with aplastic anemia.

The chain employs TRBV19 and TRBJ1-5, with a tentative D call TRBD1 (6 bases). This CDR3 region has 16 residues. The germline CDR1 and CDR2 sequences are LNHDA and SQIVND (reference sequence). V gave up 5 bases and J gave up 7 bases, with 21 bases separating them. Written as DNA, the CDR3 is TGTGCCAGTAGTCCCAGGGGTGAGGCCACCGGGCAGCCCCAGCATTTT. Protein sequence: CASSPRGEATGQPQHF.

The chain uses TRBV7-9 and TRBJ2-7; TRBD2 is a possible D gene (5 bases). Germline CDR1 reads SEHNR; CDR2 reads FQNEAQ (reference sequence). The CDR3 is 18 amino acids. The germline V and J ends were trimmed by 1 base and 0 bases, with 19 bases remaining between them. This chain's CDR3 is CASSLVNPRATVSYEQYF. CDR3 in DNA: TGTGCCAGCAGCTTAGTTAATCCGAGGGCCACGGTCTCCTACGAGCAGTACTTC.

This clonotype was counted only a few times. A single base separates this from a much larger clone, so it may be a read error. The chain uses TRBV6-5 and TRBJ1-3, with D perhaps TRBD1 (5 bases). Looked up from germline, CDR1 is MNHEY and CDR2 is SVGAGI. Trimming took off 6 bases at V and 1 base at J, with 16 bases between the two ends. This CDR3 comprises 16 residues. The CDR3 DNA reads TGTGCCAGCAGCCGCGCGGCCGGGGGATCTGGAAACACCATATATTTT. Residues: CASSRAAGGSGNTIYF.

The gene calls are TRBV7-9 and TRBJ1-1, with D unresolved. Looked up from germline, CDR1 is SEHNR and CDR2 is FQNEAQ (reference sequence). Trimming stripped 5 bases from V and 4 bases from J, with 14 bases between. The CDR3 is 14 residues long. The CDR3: CASSTEYPSTEAFF. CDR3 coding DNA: TGTGCCAGCAGCACGGAGTACCCGAGCACTGAAGCTTTCTTT. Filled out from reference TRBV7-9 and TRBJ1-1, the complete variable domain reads DTGVSQNPRHKITKRGQNVTFRCDPISEHNRLYWYRQTLGQGPEFLTYFQNEAQLEKSRLLSDRFSAERPKGSFSTLEIQRTEQGDSAMYLCASSTEYPSTEAFFGQGTRLTVV.

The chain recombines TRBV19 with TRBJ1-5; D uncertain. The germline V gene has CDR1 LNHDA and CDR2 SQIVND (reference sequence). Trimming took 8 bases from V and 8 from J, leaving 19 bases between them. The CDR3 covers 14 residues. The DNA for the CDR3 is TGTGCCAGTGTTCAAACCTGGGCCGATAAGCCCCAGCATTTT. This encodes CASVQTWADKPQHF. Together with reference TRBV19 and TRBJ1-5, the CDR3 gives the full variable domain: DGGITQSPKYLFRKEGQNVTLSCEQNLNHDAMYWYRQDPGQGLRLIYYSQIVNDFQKGDIAEGYSVSREKKESFPLTVTSAQKNPTAFYLCASVQTWADKPQHFGDGTRLSIL.

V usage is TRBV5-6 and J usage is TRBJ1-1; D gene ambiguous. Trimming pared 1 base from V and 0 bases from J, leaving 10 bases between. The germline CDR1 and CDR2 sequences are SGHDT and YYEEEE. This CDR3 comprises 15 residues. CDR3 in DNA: TGTGCCAGCAGCTTGTATTCGGGTATGAACACTGAAGCTTTCTTT. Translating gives CASSLYSGMNTEAFF.

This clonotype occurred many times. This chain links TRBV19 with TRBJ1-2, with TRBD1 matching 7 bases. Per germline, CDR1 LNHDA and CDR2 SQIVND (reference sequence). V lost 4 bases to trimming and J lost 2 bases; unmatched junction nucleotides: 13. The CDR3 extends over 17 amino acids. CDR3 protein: CASSTGTVSKANYGYTF. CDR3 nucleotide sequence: TGTGCCAGTAGTACCGGGACAGTGTCCAAGGCCAACTATGGCTACACCTTC.

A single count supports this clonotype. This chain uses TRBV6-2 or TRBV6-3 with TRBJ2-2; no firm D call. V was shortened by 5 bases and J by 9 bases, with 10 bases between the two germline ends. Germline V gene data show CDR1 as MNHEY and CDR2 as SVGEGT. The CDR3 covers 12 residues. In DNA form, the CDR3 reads TGTGCCAGCAGTCCCTCGAACCGGGAGCTGTTTTTT. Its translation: CASSPSNRELFF.

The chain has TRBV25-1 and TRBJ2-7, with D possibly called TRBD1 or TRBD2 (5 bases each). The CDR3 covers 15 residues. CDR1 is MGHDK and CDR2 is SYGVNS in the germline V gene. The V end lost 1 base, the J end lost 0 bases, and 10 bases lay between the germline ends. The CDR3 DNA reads TGTGCCAGCAGTGAATTGGGGGATAGCTCCTACGAGCAGTACTTC. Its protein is CASSELGDSSYEQYF.

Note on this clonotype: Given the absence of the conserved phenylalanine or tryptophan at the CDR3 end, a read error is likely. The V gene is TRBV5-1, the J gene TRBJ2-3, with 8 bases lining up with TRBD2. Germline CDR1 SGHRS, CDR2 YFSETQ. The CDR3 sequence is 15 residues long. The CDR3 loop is CASSFRGGSTDAQYL. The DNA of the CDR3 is TGCGCCAGCAGCTTCCGGGGGGGGAGCACAGATGCGCAGTATCTT.

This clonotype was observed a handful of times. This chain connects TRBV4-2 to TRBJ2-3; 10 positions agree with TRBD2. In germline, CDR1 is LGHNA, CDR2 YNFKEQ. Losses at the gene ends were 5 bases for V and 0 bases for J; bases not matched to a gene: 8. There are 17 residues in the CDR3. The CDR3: CASSNNLAGASTDTQYF. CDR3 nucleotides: TGTGCCAGCAGCAACAACCTAGCGGGGGCCAGCACAGATACGCAGTATTTT.

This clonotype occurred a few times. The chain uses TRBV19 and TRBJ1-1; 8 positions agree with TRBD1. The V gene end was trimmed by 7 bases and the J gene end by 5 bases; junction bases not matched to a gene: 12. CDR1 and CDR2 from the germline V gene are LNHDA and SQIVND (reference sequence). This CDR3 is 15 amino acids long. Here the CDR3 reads CASTHQGAGRTEAFF. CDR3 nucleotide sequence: TGTGCCAGTACTCACCAGGGGGCAGGTCGTACTGAAGCTTTCTTT.

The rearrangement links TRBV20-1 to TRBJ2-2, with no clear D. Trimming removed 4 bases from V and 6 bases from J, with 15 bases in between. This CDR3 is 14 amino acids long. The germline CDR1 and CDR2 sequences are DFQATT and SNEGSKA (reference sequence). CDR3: CSAKPNDYPGELFF. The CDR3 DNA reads TGCAGTGCTAAGCCTAATGATTACCCCGGGGAGCTGTTTTTT.

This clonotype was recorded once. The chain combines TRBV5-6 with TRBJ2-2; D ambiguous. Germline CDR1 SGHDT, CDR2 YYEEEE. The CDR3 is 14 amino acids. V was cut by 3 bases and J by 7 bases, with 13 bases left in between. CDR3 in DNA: TGTGCCAGCAGCTCCGGTTGGTACGGCGGGGAGCTGTTTTTT. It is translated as CASSSGWYGGELFF.

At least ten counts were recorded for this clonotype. The CDR3 sequence is CASSYGSDTEAFF. CDR3 bases: TGTGCCAGCAGTTACGGGAGCGACACTGAAGCTTTCTTT. The rearrangement joins TRBV27 to TRBJ1-1, with D unresolved. Germline V gene data show CDR1 as MNHEY and CDR2 as SMNVEV (reference sequence). With 4 bases removed from V and 3 bases from J, the gap between germline ends came to 9 bases. This CDR3 is built from 13 residues.

The CDR3 spells CATRTGASYNEQFF. CDR3 DNA: TGTGCCACCAGGACAGGAGCCTCCTACAATGAGCAGTTCTTC. This rearrangement joins TRBV24-1 to TRBJ2-1; the D gene is possibly TRBD1 (6 bases). V shed 7 bases and J shed 0 bases, with 9 bases lying between them. The CDR3 has 14 amino acids. CDR1 KGHDR and CDR2 SFDVKD come from the germline V gene.

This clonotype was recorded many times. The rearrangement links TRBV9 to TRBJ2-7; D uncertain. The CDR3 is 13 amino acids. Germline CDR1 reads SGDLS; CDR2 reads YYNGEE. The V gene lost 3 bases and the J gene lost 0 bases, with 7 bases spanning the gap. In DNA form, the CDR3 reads TGTGCCAGCAGCGGGAACTCCTCCTACGAGCAGTACTTC. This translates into CASSGNSSYEQYF.

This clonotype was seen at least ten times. CDR3 amino acids: CASSATGASNQPQHF. DNA of the CDR3: TGTGCCAGTAGTGCCACAGGGGCGAGCAATCAGCCCCAGCATTTT. The J gene is TRBJ1-5, the V gene TRBV19; TRBD1 matches 7 bases. The CDR3 sequence is 15 residues long. The germline V gene has CDR1 LNHDA and CDR2 SQIVND (reference sequence). J was trimmed by 1 base and V by 5 bases; bases with no gene match: 5.

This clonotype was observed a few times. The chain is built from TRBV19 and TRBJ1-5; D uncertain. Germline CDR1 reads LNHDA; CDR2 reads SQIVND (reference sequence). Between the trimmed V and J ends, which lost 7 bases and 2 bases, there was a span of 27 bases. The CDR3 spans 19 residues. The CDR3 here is CASNSQRRTATGGNQPQHF. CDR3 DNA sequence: TGTGCCAGTAACTCCCAAAGACGGACCGCTACGGGCGGCAATCAGCCCCAGCATTTT.

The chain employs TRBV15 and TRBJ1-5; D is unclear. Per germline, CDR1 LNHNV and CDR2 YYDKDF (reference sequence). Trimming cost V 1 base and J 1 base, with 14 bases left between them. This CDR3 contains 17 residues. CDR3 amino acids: CATSRGAGESSNQPQHF. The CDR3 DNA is TGTGCCACCAGCAGAGGGGCTGGGGAGAGCAGCAATCAGCCCCAGCATTTT.